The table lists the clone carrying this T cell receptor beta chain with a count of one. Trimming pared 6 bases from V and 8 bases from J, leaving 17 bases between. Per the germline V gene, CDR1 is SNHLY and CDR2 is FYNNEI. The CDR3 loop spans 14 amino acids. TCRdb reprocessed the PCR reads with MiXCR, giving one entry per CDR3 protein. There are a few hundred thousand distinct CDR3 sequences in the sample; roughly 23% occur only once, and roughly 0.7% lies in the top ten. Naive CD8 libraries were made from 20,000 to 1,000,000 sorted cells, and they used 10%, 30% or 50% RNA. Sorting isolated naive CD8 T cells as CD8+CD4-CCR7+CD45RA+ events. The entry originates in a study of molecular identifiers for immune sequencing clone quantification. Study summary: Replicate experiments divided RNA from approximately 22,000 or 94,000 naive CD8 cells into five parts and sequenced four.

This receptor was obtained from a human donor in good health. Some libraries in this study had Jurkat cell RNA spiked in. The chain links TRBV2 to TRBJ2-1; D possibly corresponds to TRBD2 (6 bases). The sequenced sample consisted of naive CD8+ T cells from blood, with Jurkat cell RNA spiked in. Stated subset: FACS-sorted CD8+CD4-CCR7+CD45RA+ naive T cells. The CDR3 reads CASSSGLATDEQFF. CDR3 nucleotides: TGTGCCAGCAGCTCGGGGCTAGCGACCGATGAGCAGTTCTTC. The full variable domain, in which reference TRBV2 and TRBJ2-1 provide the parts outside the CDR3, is EPEVTQTPSHQVTQMGQEVILRCVPISNHLYFYWYRQILGQKVEFLVSFYNNEISEKSEIFDDQFSVERPDGSNFTLKIRSTKLEDSAMYFCASSSGLATDEQFFGPGTRLTVL.